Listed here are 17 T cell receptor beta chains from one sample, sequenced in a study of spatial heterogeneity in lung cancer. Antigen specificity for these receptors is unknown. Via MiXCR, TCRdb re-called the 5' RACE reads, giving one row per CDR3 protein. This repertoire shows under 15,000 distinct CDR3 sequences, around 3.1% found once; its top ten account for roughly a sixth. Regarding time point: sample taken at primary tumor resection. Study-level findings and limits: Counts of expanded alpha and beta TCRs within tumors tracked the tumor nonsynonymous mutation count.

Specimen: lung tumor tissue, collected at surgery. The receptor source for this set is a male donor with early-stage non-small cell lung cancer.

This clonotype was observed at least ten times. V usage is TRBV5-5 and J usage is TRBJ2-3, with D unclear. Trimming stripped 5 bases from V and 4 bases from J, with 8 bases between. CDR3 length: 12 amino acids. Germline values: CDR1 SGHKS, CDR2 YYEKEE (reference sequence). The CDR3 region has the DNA TGTGCCAGCAGTTCGGACGCAGATACGCAGTATTTT. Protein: CASSSDADTQYF. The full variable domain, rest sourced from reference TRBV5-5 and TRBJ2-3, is DAGVTQSPTHLIKTRGQQVTLRCSPISGHKSVSWYQQVLGQGPQFIFQYYEKEERGRGNFPDRFSARQFPNYSSELNVNALLLGDSALYLCASSSDADTQYFGPGTRLTVL.

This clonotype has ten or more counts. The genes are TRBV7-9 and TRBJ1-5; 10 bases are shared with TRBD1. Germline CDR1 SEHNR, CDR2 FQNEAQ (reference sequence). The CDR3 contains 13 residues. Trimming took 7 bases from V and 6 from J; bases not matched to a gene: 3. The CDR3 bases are TGTGCCAGCACCGGGACAGGGGCTCAGCCCCAGCATTTT. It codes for CASTGTGAQPQHF.

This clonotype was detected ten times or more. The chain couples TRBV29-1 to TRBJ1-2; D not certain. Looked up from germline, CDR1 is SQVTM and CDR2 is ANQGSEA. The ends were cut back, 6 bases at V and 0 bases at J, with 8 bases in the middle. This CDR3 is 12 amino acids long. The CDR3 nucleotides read TGCAGCGTCGTTTTGGCTAACTATGGCTACACCTTC. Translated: CSVVLANYGYTF.

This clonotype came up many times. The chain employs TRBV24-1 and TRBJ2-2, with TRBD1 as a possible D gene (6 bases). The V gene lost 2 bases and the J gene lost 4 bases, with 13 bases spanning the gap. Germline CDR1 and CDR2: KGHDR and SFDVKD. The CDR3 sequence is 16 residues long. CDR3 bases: TGTGCCACCAGTGATTCAACAGGGAGCATCACCGGGGAGCTGTTTTTT. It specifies CATSDSTGSITGELFF.

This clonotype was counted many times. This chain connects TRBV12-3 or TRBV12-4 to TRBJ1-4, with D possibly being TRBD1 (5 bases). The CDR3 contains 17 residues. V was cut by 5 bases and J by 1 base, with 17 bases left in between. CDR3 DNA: TGTGCCAGCAGTCCCCACCCGTCCGGGGGAACTAATGAAAAACTGTTTTTT. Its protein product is CASSPHPSGGTNEKLFF.

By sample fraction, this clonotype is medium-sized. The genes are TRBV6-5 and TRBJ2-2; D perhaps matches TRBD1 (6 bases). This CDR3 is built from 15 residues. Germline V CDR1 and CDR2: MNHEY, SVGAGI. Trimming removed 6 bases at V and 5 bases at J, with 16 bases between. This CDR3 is CASRRTVSGTGELFF. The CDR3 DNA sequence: TGTGCCAGCAGGAGGACAGTCTCGGGGACCGGGGAGCTGTTTTTT.

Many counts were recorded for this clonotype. The CDR3: CASSLLRTGELFF. CDR3 nucleotides: TGCGCCAGCAGCTTGCTGAGGACCGGGGAGCTGTTTTTT. The J gene is TRBJ2-2, the V gene TRBV5-1; D gene uncertain. The germline V gene has CDR1 SGHRS and CDR2 YFSETQ. CDR3 length equals 13 residues. The ends were cut back, 1 base at V and 5 bases at J, with 6 bases in the middle.

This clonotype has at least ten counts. The CDR3 loop is CASSLVTDTQYF. As DNA, the CDR3 is TGTGCCAGCAGCTTAGTCACAGATACGCAGTATTTT. V and J are TRBV11-3 and TRBJ2-3, with unresolved D. CDR1 SGHNT and CDR2 YENEEA come from the germline V gene. The CDR3 is made up of 12 amino acids. V was clipped by 1 base and J by 2 bases, with 1 base between them.

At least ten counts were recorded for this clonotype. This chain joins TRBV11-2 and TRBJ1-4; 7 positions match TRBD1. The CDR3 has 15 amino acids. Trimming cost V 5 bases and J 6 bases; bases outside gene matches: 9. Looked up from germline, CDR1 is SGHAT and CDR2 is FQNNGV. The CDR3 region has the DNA TGTGCCAGCAGCATGAGGGGGCGGGTTCATGAAAAACTGTTTTTT. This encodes CASSMRGRVHEKLFF.

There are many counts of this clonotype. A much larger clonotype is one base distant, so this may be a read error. For the CDR3, the DNA is TGTGCCAGCAGCTTAGGGGCAGGGAATCAGCCCCAGAATTTT. As protein: CASSLGAGNQPQNF. V is TRBV7-2 and J is TRBJ1-5, with TRBD1 as a possible D gene (5 bases). The CDR3 consists of 14 residues. From germline, CDR1 is SGHTA and CDR2 FQGNSA.

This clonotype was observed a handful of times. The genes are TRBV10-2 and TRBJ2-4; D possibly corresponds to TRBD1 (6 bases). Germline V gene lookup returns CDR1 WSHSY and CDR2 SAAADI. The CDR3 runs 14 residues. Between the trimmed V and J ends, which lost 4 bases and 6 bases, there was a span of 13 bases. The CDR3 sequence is CASSVDRFGNIQYF. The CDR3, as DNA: TGCGCCAGCAGTGTAGACAGGTTTGGAAACATTCAGTACTTC.

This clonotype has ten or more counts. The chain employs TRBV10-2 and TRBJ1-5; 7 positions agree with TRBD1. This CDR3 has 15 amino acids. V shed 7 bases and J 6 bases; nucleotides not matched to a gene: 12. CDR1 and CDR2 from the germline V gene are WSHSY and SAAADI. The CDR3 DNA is TGCGCCAGCACCCGACAGGGTGGAGGTGGTCAGCCCCAGCATTTT. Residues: CASTRQGGGGQPQHF.

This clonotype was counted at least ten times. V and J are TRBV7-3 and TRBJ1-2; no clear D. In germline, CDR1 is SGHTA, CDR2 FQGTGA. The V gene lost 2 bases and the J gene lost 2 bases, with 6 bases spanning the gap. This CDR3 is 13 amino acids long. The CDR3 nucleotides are TGTGCCAGCAGCTTAGAACCGAACTATGGCTACACCTTC. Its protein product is CASSLEPNYGYTF.

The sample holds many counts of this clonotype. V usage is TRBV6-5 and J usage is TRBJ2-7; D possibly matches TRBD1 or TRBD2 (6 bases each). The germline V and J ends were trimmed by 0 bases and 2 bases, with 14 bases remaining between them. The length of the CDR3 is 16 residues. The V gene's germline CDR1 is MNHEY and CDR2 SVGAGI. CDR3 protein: CASSYSGGGRPYEQYF. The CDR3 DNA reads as TGTGCCAGCAGTTACTCGGGGGGCGGGCGACCCTACGAGCAGTACTTC.

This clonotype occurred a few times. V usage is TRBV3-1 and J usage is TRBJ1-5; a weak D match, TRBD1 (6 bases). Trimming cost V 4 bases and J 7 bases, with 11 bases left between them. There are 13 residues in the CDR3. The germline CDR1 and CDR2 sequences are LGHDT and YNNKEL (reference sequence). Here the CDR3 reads CASSPGGGQPQHF. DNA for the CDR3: TGTGCCAGCAGCCCGGGGGGGGGCCAGCCCCAGCATTTT.

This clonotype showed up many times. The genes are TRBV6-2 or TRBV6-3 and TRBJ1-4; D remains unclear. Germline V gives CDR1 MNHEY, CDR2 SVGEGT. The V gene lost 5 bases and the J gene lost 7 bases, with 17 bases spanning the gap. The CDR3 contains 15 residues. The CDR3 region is CASSTASWWGEKLFF. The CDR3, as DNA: TGTGCCAGCAGTACCGCTTCTTGGTGGGGTGAAAAACTGTTTTTT.

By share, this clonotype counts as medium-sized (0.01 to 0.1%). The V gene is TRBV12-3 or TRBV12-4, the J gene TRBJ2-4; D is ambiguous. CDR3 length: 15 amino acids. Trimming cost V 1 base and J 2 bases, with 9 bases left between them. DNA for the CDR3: TGTGCCAGCAGTTTAGGATATCCGACCAAAAACATTCAGTACTTC. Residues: CASSLGYPTKNIQYF.